This TCR beta chain comes out of a study of control samples from healthy donors and cancer patients. V lost 3 bases, J lost 3 bases, and 6 bases lay in between. The CDR3 contains 12 residues. In germline, CDR1 is LGHDT, CDR2 YNNKEL (reference sequence). Profiled with immunoSEQ multiplex PCR; TCRdb holds only in-frame clones, not every one. The sample records about 98,000 clones, around three quarters being singletons. The V call is TRBV3-1 (or the pseudogene TRBV3-2), the J call TRBJ2-7; D gene ambiguous. This TCR was recovered from a woman in her twenties or thirties in good health. The sample taken for sequencing was blood. The CDR3 sequence: CASSQVSYEQYF. Written as DNA, the CDR3 is TGTGCCAGCAGCCAGGTAAGCTACGAGCAGTACTTC.